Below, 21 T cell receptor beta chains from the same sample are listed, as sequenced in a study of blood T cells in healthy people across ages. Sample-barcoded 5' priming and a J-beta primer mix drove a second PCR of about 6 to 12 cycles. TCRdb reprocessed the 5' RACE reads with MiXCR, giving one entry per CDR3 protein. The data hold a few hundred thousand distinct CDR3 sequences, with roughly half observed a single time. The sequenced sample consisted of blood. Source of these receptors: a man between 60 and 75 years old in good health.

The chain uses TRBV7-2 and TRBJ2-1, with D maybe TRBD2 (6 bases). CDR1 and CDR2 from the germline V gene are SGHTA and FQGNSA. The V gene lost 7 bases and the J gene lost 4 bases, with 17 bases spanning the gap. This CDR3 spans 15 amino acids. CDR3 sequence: CASNDLAIGYNEQFF. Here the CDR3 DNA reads TGTGCCAGCAACGATCTAGCGATAGGGTACAATGAGCAGTTCTTC.

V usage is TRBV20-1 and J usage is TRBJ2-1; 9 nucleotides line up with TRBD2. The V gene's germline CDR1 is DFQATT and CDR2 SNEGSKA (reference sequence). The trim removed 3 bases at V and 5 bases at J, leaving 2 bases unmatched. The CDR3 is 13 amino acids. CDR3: CSARAGGDNEQFF. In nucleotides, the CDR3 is TGCAGTGCTAGGGCGGGGGGGGACAATGAGCAGTTCTTC.

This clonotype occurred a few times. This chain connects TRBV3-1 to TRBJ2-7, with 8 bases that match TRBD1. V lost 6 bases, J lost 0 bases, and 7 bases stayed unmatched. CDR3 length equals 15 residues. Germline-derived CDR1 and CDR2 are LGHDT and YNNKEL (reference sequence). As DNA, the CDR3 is TGTGCCAGCAGACTATCGGGACAGGCCTCCTACGAGCAGTACTTC. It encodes CASRLSGQASYEQYF.

CDR3 in amino acids: CASRVWDSRANYGYTF. CDR3 sequence (DNA): TGTGCCAGCAGAGTATGGGACAGCAGAGCTAACTATGGCTACACCTTC. The chain has TRBV28 and TRBJ1-2; TRBD1 matches 7 bases. Germline trimming cut 6 bases from V and 0 bases from J; bases unmatched to any gene: 10. There are 16 residues in the CDR3. Germline loops: CDR1 MDHEN, CDR2 SYDVKM.

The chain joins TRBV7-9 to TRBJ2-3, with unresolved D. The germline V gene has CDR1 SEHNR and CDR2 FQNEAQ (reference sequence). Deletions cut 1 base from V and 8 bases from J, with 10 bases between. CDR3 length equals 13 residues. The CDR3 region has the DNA TGTGCCAGCAGCTTAGAGGCTTTAGGTACGCAGTATTTT. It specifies CASSLEALGTQYF.

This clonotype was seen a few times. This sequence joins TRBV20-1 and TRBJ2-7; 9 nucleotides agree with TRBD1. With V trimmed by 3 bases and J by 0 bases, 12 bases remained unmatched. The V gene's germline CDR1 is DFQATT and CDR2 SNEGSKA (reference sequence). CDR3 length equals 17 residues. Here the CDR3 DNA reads TGCAGTGCTAGCGGGGCCACCGGGACAGGGAGCTCCTACGAGCAGTACTTC. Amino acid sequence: CSASGATGTGSSYEQYF.

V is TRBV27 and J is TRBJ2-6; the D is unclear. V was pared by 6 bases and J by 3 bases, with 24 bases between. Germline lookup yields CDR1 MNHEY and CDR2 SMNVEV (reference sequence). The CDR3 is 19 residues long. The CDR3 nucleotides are TGTGCCAGCAGGGCCTCAGTCGGGCGCTACCTAAGTGGGGCCAACGTCCTGACTTTC. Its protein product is CASRASVGRYLSGANVLTF.

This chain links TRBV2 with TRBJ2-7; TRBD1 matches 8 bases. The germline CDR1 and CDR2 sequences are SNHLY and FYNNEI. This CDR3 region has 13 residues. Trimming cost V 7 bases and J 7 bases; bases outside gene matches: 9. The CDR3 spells CASNLDRGNEQYF. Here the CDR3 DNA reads TGTGCCAGCAACCTTGACAGGGGAAATGAGCAGTACTTC.

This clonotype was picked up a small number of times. The CDR3 coding sequence is TGCAGTGCTAGTCAGCTAGCGGGGGGCCGTGAGGAGACCCAGTACTTC. Its protein is CSASQLAGGREETQYF. The J gene is TRBJ2-5, the V gene TRBV20-1; 11 bases line up with TRBD2. The CDR3 length is 16 residues. Germline V gene data show CDR1 as DFQATT and CDR2 as SNEGSKA (reference sequence). Trimming removed 3 bases from V and 5 bases from J; junction bases left unmatched: 11.

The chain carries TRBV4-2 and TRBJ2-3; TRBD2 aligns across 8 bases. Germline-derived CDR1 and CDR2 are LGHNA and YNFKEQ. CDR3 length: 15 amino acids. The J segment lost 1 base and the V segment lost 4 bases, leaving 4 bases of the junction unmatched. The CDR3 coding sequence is TGTGCCAGCAGCCCTGAGACTAGCGGCACAGATACGCAGTATTTT. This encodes CASSPETSGTDTQYF.

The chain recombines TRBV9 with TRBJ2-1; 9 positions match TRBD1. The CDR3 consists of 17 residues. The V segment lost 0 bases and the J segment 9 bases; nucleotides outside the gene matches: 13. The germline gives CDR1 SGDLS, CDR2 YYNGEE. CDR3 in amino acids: CASSVEVETGTGSEQFF. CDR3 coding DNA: TGTGCCAGCAGCGTAGAGGTCGAGACCGGGACAGGGTCTGAGCAGTTCTTC.

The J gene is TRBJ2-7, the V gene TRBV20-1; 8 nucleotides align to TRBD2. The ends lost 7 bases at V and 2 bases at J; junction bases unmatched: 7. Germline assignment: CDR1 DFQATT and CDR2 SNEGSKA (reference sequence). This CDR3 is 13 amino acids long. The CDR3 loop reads CSGGSGNTYEQYF. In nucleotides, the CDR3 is TGCAGTGGGGGTAGCGGGAATACCTACGAGCAGTACTTC.

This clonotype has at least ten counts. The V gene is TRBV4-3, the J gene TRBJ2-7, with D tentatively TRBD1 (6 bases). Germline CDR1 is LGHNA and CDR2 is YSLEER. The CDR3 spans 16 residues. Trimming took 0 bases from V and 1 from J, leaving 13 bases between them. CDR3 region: CASSQEPGQTSYEQYF. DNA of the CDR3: TGCGCCAGCAGCCAAGAACCCGGACAGACTTCCTACGAGCAGTACTTC.

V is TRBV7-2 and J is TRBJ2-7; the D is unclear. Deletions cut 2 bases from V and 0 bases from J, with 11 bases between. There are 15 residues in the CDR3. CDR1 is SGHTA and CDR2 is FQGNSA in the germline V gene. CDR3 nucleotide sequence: TGTGCCAGCAGCTTAAGGGCCGGATCCTCCTACGAGCAGTACTTC. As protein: CASSLRAGSSYEQYF.

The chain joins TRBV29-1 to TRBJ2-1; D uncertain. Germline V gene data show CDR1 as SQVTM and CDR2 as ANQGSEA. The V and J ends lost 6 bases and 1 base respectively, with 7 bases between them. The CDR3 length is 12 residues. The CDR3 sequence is CSVRLSYNEQFF. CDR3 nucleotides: TGCAGCGTCAGATTATCCTACAATGAGCAGTTCTTC.

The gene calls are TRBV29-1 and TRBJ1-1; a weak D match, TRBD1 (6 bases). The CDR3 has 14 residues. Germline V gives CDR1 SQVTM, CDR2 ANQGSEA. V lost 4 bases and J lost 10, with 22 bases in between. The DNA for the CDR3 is TGCAGCGTTGTCGGCGGGGGCAACGGGGTTGCAGCTTTCTTT. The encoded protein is CSVVGGGNGVAAFF.

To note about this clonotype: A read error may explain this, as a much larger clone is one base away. The CDR3 loop is CASSLWTGAGNEQYF. The CDR3 nucleotides are TGCGCCAGCAGCTTGTGGACAGGTGCGGGAAATGAGCAGTACTTC. The chain recombines TRBV5-1 with TRBJ2-5; perhaps TRBD1 as D (7 bases). The CDR3 spans 15 residues. From germline, CDR1 is SGHRS and CDR2 YFSETQ. The V gene lost 1 base and the J gene lost 11 bases, with 21 bases spanning the gap.

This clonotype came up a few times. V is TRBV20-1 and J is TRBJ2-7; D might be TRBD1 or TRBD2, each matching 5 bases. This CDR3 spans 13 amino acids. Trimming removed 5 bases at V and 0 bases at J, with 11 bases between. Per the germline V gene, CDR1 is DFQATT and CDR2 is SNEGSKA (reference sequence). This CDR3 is CSAEGTPSYEQYF. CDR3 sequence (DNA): TGCAGTGCTGAGGGGACCCCCTCCTACGAGCAGTACTTC.

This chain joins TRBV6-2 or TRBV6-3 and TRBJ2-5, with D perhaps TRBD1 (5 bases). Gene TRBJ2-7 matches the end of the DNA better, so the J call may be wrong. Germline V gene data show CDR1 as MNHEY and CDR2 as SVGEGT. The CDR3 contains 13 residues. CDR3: CASSPQGIHEQYF. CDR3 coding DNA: TGTGCCAGCAGCCCTCAGGGTATCCACGAGCAGTACTTC.

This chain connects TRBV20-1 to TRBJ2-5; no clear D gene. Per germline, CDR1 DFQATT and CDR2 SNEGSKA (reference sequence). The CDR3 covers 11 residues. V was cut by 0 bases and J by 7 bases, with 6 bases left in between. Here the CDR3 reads CSARDERTQYF. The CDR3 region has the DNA TGCAGTGCTAGAGACGAACGGACCCAGTACTTC.

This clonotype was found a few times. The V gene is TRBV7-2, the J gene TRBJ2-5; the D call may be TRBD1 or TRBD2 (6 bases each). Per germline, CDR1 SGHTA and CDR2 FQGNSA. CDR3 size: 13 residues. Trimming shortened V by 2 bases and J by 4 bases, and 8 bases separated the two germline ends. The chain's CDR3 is CASSLPGAETQYF. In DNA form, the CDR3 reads TGTGCCAGCAGCTTACCGGGGGCAGAGACCCAGTACTTC.